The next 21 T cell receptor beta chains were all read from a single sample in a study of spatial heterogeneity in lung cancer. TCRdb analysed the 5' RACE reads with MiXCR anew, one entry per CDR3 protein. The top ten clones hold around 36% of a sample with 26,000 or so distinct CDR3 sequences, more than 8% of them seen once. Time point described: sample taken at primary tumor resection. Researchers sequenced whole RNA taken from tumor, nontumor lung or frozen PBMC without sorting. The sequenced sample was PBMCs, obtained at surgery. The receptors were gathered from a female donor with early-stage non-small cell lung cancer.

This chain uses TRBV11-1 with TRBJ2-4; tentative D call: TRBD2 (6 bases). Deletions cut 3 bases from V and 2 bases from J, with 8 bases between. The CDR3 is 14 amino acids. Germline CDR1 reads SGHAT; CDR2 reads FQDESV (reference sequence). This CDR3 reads CASSFGGSKNIQYF. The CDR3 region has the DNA TGTGCCAGCAGCTTCGGGGGATCCAAAAACATTCAGTACTTC.

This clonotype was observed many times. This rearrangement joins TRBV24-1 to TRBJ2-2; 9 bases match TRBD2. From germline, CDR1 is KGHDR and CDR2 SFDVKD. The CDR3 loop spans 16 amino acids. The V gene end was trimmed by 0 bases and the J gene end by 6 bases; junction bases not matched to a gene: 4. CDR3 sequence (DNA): TGTGCCACCAGTGATTTGGCGGGAGGGCCCGCCGGGGAGCTGTTTTTT. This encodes CATSDLAGGPAGELFF.

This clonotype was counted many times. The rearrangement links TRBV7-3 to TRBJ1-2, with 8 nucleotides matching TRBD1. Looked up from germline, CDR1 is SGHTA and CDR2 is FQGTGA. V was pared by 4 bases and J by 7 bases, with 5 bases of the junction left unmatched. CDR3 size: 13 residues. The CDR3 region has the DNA TGTGCCAGCAGCTCGGACAGGGAGCGTGGCTACACCTTC. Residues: CASSSDRERGYTF.

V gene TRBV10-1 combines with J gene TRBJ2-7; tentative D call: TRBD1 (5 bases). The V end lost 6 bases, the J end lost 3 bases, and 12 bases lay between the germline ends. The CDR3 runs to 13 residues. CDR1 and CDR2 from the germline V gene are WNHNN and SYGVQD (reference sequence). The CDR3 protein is CASSAGYDYEQYF. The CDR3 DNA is TGCGCCAGCAGCGCAGGGTATGACTACGAGCAGTACTTC.

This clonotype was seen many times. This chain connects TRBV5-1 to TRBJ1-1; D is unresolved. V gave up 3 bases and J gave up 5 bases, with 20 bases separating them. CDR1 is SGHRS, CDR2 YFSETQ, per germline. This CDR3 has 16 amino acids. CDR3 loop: CASSSRNRHRGTEAFF. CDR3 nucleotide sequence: TGCGCCAGCAGCTCCCGGAATCGGCATAGAGGGACTGAAGCTTTCTTT.

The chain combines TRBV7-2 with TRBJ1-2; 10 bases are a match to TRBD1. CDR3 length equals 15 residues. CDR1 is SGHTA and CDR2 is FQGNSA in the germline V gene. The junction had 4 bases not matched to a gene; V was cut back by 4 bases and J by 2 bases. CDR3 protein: CASSWRTGGNYGYTF. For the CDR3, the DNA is TGTGCCAGCAGCTGGAGGACAGGGGGAAACTATGGCTACACCTTC.

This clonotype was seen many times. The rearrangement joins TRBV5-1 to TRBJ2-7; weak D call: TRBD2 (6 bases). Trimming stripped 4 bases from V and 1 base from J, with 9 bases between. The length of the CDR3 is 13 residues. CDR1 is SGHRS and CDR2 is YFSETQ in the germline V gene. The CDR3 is CASSRGASYEQYF. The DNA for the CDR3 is TGCGCCAGCAGCCGCGGGGCATCCTACGAGCAGTACTTC. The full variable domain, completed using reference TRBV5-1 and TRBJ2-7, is KAGVTQTPRYLIKTRGQQVTLSCSPISGHRSVSWYQQTPGQGLQFLFEYFSETQRNKGNFPGRFSGRQFSNSRSEMNVSTLELGDSALYLCASSRGASYEQYFGPGTRLTVT.

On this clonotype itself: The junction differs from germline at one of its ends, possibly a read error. CDR3 DNA: TGTGCCACCAGTGATTTAGGGACTAGCGGCCGGTTTTTC. Translation: CATSDLGTSGRFF. The gene calls are TRBV24-1 and TRBJ2-1; 11 bases fit TRBD2. CDR3 size: 13 residues. Germline V CDR1 and CDR2: KGHDR, SFDVKD.

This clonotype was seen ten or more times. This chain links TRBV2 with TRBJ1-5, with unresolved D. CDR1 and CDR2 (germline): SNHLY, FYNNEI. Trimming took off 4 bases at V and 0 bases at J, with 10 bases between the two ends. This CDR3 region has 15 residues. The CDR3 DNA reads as TGTGCCAGCAGTGTCCCGGACCTTAGCAATCAGCCCCAGCATTTT. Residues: CASSVPDLSNQPQHF.

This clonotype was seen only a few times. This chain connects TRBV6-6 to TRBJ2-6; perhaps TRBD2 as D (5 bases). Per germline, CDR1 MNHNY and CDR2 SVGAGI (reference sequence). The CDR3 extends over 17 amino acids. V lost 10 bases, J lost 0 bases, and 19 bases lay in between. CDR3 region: CATLVGSGPSGANVLTF. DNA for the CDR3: TGTGCCACGTTAGTGGGCAGCGGCCCCTCTGGGGCCAACGTCCTGACTTTC.

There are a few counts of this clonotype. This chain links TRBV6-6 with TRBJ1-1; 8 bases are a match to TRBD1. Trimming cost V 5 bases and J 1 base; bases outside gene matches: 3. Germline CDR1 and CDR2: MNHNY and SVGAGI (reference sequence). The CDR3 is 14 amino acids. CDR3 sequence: CASSRGTGNTEAFF. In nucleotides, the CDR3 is TGTGCCAGCAGTCGAGGGACAGGGAACACTGAAGCTTTCTTT.

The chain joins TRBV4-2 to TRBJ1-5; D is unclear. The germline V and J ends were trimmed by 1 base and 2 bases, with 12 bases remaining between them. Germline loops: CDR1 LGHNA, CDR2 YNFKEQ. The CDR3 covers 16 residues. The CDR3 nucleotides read TGTGCCAGCAGCCAAGGAGCAGGCGGGGGCAATCAGCCCCAGCATTTT. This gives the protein CASSQGAGGGNQPQHF.

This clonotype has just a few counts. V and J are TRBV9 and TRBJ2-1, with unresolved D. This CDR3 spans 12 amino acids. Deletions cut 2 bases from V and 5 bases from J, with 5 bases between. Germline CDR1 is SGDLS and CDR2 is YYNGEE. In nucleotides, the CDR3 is TGTGCCAGCAGCGTCGCAGACAATGAGCAGTTCTTC. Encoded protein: CASSVADNEQFF. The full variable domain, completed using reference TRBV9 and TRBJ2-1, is DSGVTQTPKHLITATGQRVTLRCSPRSGDLSVYWYQQSLDQGLQFLIQYYNGEERAKGNILERFSAQQFPDLHSELNLSSLELGDSALYFCASSVADNEQFFGPGTRLTVL.

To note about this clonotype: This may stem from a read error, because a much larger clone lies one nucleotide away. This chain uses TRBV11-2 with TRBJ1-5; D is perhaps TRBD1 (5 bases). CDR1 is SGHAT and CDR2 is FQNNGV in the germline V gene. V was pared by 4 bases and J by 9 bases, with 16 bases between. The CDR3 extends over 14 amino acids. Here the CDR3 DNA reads TGTGCCAGCAGCTCGGAGACAGCCATAGGGCCCCAGCATTTT. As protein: CASSSETAIGPQHF.

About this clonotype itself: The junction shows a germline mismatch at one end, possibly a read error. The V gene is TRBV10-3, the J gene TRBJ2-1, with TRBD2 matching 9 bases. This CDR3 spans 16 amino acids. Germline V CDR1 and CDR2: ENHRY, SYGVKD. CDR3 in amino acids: CVISEHSGSSYNEQFF. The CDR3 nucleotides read TGTGTCATCAGTGAGCATAGCGGGAGCTCCTACAATGAGCAGTTCTTC.

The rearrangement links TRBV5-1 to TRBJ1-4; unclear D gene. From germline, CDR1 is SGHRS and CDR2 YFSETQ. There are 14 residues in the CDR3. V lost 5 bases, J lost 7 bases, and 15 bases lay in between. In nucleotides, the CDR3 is TGCGCCAGCAGTTCTACGGGAAGGAGTGAAAAACTGTTTTTT. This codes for CASSSTGRSEKLFF.

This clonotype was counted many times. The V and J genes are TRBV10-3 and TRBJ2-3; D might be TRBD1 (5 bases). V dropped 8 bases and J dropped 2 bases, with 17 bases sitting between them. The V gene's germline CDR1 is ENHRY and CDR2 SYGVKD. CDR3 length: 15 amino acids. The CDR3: CAILSRLGPTDTQYF. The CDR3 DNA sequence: TGTGCCATCCTCTCGCGTCTGGGGCCCACAGATACGCAGTATTTT.

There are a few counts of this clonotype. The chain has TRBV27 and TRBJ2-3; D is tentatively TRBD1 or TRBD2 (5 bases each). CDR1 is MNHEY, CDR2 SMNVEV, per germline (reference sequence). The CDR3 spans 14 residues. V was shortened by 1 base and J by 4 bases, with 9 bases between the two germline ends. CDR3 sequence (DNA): TGTGCCAGCAGTTTATTGGGGGTAGCAGATACGCAGTATTTT. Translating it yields CASSLLGVADTQYF.

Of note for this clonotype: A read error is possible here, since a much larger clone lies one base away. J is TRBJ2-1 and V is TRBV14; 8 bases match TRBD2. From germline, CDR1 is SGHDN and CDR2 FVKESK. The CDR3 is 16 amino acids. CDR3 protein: CASNQGLAGILNEQFF. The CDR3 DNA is TGTGCCAGCAACCAAGGTTTAGCGGGAATTCTAAATGAGCAGTTCTTC.

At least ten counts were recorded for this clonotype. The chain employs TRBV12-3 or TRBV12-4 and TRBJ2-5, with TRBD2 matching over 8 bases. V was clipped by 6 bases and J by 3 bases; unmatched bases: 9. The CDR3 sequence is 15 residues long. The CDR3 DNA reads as TGTGCCAGCAGAATCCTGGGTAGCGGGGAAGAGACCCAGTACTTC. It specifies CASRILGSGEETQYF.

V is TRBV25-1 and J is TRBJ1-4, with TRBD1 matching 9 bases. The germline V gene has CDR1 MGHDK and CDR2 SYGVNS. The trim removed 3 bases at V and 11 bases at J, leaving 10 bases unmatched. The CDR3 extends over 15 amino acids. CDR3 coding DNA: TGTGCCAGCAGTGACCTCCGGGACAGGGTGGTGAAACTGTTTTTT. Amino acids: CASSDLRDRVVKLFF. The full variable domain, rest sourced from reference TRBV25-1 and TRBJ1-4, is EADIYQTPRYLVIGTGKKITLECSQTMGHDKMYWYQQDPGMELHLIHYSYGVNSTEKGDLSSESTVSRIRTEHFPLTLESARPSHTSQYLCASSDLRDRVVKLFFGSGTQLSVL.